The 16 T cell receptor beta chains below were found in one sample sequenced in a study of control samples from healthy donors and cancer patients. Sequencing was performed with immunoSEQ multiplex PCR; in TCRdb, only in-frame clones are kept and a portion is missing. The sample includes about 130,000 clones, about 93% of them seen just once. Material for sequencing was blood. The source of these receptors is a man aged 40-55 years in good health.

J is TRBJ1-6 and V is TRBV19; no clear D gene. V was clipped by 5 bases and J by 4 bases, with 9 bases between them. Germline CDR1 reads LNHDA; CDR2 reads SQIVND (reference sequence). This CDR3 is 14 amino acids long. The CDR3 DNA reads TGTGCCAGTAGTCCCCGCGGGTATAATTCACCCCTCCACTTT. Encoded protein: CASSPRGYNSPLHF.

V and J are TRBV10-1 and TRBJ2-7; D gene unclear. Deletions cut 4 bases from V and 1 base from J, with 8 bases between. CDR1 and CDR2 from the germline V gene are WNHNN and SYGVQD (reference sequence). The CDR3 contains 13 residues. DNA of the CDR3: TGCGCCAGCAGTGTGGGCCCTTCCTACGAGCAGTACTTC. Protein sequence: CASSVGPSYEQYF.

CDR3: CASHGTSGTQETQYF. In DNA, the CDR3 is TGTGCCAGTCATGGGACTAGCGGGACACAAGAGACCCAGTACTTC. The chain combines TRBV6-5 with TRBJ2-5, with 13 nucleotides matching TRBD2. Germline V gene sequence: CDR1 MNHEY, CDR2 SVGAGI. The CDR3 consists of 15 residues. J lost 2 bases, V lost 9 bases, and 6 bases had no gene match.

CDR3 sequence (DNA): TGTGCCAGCAGCTTGTGGACAGGGGATTCACCCCTCCACTTT. Encoded protein: CASSLWTGDSPLHF. The chain links TRBV5-5 to TRBJ1-6; 9 positions agree with TRBD1. J lost 8 bases, V lost 1 base, and 1 base had no gene match. CDR3 length: 14 residues. Germline V gene sequence: CDR1 SGHKS, CDR2 YYEKEE (reference sequence).

The CDR3 DNA is TGTGCCAGTAGTTCGGCAGGGATCGCTGAAGCTTTCTTT. Its protein is CASSSAGIAEAFF. V is TRBV19 and J is TRBJ1-1; TRBD1 is a possible D gene (5 bases). CDR1 and CDR2 (germline): LNHDA, SQIVND (reference sequence). Trimming left V 5 bases short and J 6 bases short, with 13 bases between. This CDR3 is built from 13 residues.

The CDR3 reads CASSYSSGANPGALHF. CDR3 coding DNA: TGTGCCAGCAGTTACTCGTCGGGGGCAAACCCGGGGGCCCTCCACTTT. V and J are TRBV6-5 and TRBJ1-6; TRBD1 might be the D (6 bases). The CDR3 extends over 16 amino acids. Germline CDR1 MNHEY, CDR2 SVGAGI. Trimming took off 0 bases at V and 14 bases at J, with 20 bases between the two ends.

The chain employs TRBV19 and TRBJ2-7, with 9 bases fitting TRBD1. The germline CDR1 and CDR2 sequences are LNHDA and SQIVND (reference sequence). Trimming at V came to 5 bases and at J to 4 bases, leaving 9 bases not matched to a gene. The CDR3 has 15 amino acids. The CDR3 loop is CASSVSTGTGYEQYF. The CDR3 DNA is TGTGCCAGTAGTGTCTCGACCGGGACAGGGTACGAGCAGTACTTC.

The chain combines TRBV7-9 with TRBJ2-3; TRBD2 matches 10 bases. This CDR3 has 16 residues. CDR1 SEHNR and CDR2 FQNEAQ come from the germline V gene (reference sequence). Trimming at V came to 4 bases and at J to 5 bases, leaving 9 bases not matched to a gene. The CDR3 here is CASSSRSGGPIDTQYF. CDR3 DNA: TGTGCCAGCAGCTCCCGTAGCGGGGGGCCTATAGATACGCAGTATTTT.

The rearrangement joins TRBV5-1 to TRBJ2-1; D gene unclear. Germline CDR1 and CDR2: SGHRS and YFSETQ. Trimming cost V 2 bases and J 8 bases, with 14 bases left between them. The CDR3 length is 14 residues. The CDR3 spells CASSFLGPAYEQFF. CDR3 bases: TGCGCCAGCAGCTTCCTCGGGCCCGCCTATGAGCAGTTCTTC. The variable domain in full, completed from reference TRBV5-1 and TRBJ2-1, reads KAGVTQTPRYLIKTRGQQVTLSCSPISGHRSVSWYQQTPGQGLQFLFEYFSETQRNKGNFPGRFSGRQFSNSRSEMNVSTLELGDSALYLCASSFLGPAYEQFFGPGTRLTVL.

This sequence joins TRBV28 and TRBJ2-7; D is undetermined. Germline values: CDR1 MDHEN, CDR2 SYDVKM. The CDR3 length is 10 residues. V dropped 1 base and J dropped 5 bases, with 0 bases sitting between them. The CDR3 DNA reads TGTGCCAGCAGTTTATACGAGCAGTACTTC. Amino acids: CASSLYEQYF.

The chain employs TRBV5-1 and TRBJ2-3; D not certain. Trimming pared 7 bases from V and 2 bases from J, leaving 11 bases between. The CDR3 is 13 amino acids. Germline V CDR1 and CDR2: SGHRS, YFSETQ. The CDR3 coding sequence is TGCGCCAGCCGCCTGCCACCCACAGATACGCAGTATTTT. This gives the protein CASRLPPTDTQYF.

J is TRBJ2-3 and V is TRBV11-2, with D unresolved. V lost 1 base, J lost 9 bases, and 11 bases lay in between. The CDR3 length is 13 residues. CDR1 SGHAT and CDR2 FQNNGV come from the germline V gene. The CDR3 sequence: CASSLGTPQTQYF. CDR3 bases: TGTGCCAGCAGCTTAGGTACTCCCCAAACGCAGTATTTT.

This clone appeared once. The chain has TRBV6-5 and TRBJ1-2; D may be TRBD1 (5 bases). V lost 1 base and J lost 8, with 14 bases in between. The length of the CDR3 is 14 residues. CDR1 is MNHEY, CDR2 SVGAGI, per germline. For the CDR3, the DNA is TGTGCCAGCAGTTACTTAGCCGGGGACGGGGGCTACACCTTC. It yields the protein CASSYLAGDGGYTF.

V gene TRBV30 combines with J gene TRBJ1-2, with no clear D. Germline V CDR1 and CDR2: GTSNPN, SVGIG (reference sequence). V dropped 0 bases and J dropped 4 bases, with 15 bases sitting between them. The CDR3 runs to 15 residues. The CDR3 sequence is CAWSVPGPGGYGYTF. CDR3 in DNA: TGTGCCTGGAGTGTACCTGGCCCGGGCGGCTATGGCTACACCTTC.

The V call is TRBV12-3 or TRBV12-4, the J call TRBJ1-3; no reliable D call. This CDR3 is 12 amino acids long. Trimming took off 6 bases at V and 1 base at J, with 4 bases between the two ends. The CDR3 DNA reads TGTGCCAGCAGCCTATCTGGAAACACCATATATTTT. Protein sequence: CASSLSGNTIYF.

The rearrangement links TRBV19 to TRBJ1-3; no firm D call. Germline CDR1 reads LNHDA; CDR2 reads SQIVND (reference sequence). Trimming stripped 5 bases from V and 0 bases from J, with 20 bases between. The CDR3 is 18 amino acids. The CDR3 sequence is CASSLGGSALHSGNTIYF. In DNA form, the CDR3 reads TGTGCCAGTAGTCTAGGCGGGAGTGCCCTCCACTCTGGAAACACCATATATTTT. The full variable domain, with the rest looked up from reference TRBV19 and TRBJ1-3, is DGGITQSPKYLFRKEGQNVTLSCEQNLNHDAMYWYRQDPGQGLRLIYYSQIVNDFQKGDIAEGYSVSREKKESFPLTVTSAQKNPTAFYLCASSLGGSALHSGNTIYFGEGSWLTVV.